The 17 T cell receptor beta chains below all came from one sample that was sequenced in a study of persistence of HIV-infected CD4 T cells. These receptors have no known antigen. Sequencing used immunoSEQ version 4 in survey mode. TCRdb keeps only in-frame clones here, not all; method: immunoSEQ multiplex PCR. Of 15,000 to 20,000 clones listed, about 61% are singletons. The stimulus was lysate of CMV-infected fibroblasts, roughly 10 ug/mL. CD4+ T cells upregulating both CD40 ligand and CD69 were sorted as responding cells. Sequences were derived from CD4+ T cells sorted from PBMCs after roughly 18-hour stimulation, sampled from a patient who received antiretroviral therapy. The receptors here all came from an adult woman with HIV who was CMV-seropositive.

The chain employs TRBV19 and TRBJ1-5; D perhaps matches TRBD1 (5 bases). From germline, CDR1 is LNHDA and CDR2 SQIVND (reference sequence). The CDR3 totals 15 residues. The germline V and J ends were trimmed by 8 bases and 3 bases, with 17 bases remaining between them. The CDR3 coding sequence is TGTGCCAGTCGCCTAGGAGGCAGGGCCAATCAGCCCCAGCATTTT. It is translated as CASRLGGRANQPQHF. The full variable domain, its missing parts supplied by reference TRBV19 and TRBJ1-5, is DGGITQSPKYLFRKEGQNVTLSCEQNLNHDAMYWYRQDPGQGLRLIYYSQIVNDFQKGDIAEGYSVSREKKESFPLTVTSAQKNPTAFYLCASRLGGRANQPQHFGDGTRLSIL.

The V and J genes are TRBV30 and TRBJ2-7; 10 positions agree with TRBD1. This CDR3 has 14 residues. Germline lookup yields CDR1 GTSNPN and CDR2 SVGIG (reference sequence). With 5 bases clipped from V and 4 bases from J, the junction kept 8 bases outside the gene matches. CDR3 nucleotide sequence: TGTGCCTGGCAGACAGGGGGCGGTTTGTACGAGCAGTACTTC. It encodes CAWQTGGGLYEQYF.

This chain uses TRBV18 with TRBJ1-5; D is unclear. CDR1 and CDR2 (germline): KGHSH, LQKENI. V lost 4 bases and J lost 3, with 13 bases in between. This CDR3 has 15 residues. In DNA form, the CDR3 reads TGTGCCAGCTCACTGGCCGGGTCCCTCAATCAGCCCCAGCATTTT. Translating it yields CASSLAGSLNQPQHF.

This clone came up a few times. This chain links TRBV5-1 with TRBJ2-5; maybe TRBD1 (6 bases). Trimming left V 3 bases short and J 2 bases short, with 8 bases between. The germline V gene encodes CDR1 SGHRS and CDR2 YFSETQ. The CDR3 has 13 residues. In DNA form, the CDR3 reads TGCGCCAGCAGCTCAACAGGGCAAGAGACCCAGTACTTC. This codes for CASSSTGQETQYF. The variable domain in full, with the rest retrieved from reference TRBV5-1 and TRBJ2-5, is KAGVTQTPRYLIKTRGQQVTLSCSPISGHRSVSWYQQTPGQGLQFLFEYFSETQRNKGNFPGRFSGRQFSNSRSEMNVSTLELGDSALYLCASSSTGQETQYFGPGTRLLVL.

The J gene is TRBJ1-5, the V gene TRBV6-5; TRBD1 agrees at 9 bases. Trimming cost V 1 base and J 6 bases; bases outside gene matches: 4. Looked up from germline, CDR1 is MNHEY and CDR2 is SVGAGI. The CDR3 contains 15 residues. DNA of the CDR3: TGTGCCAGCAGTTACTTCATACAGGGGGCTCAGCCCCAGCATTTT. This translates into CASSYFIQGAQPQHF.

V usage is TRBV30 and J usage is TRBJ2-4; TRBD1 or TRBD2 may be the D gene (6 bases each). The V gene lost 1 base and the J gene lost 16 bases, with 14 bases spanning the gap. Germline loops: CDR1 GTSNPN, CDR2 SVGIG (reference sequence). The CDR3 sequence is 11 residues long. CDR3 sequence reads: CAWSDREVIYF. CDR3 coding DNA: TGTGCCTGGAGTGACAGGGAGGTCATATACTTC. The full variable domain, in which reference TRBV30 and TRBJ2-4 provide the parts outside the CDR3, is SQTIHQWPATLVQPVGSPLSLECTVEGTSNPNLYWYRQAAGRGLQLLFYSVGIGQISSEVPQNLSASRPQDRQFILSSKKLLLSDSGFYLCAWSDREVIYFGAGTRLSVL.

This clone occurred a few times. The V call is TRBV6-5, the J call TRBJ1-1, with D unresolved. This CDR3 spans 13 amino acids. The ends were cut back, 4 bases at V and 4 bases at J, with 10 bases in the middle. Germline CDR1 reads MNHEY; CDR2 reads SVGAGI. The DNA of the CDR3 is TGTGCCAGCAGTTGGACCAAGGGCACTGAAGCTTTCTTT. Amino acids: CASSWTKGTEAFF.

The rearrangement uses TRBV10-3 and TRBJ1-2, with 7 bases aligning to TRBD1. Germline CDR1 is ENHRY and CDR2 is SYGVKD. There are 13 residues in the CDR3. The V gene end was trimmed by 2 bases and the J gene end by 9 bases; junction bases not matched to a gene: 6. CDR3 in amino acids: CAISEPGDSRYTF. Here the CDR3 DNA reads TGTGCCATCAGTGAGCCGGGGGACAGCCGCTACACCTTC.

The CDR3 reads CASSLAAGRETQYF. As DNA, the CDR3 is TGTGCCAGCAGCTTAGCTGCAGGGCGGGAGACCCAGTACTTC. The chain joins TRBV7-8 to TRBJ2-5, with D tentatively TRBD1 (5 bases). This CDR3 comprises 14 residues. V shed 0 bases and J shed 5 bases, with 10 bases lying between them. Germline V CDR1 and CDR2: SGHVS, FQNEAQ.

DNA of the CDR3: TGCAGCGCCAAACGCAGGGGGCAGGATGAAAAACTGTTTTTT. As protein: CSAKRRGQDEKLFF. The rearrangement uses TRBV29-1 and TRBJ1-4; the match to TRBD1 covers 8 bases. This CDR3 contains 14 residues. J lost 6 bases, V lost 7 bases, and 10 bases had no gene match. The germline gives CDR1 SQVTM, CDR2 ANQGSEA.

There are a few counts of this clone. V gene TRBV24-1 combines with J gene TRBJ2-1; 8 bases align to TRBD2. Germline values: CDR1 KGHDR, CDR2 SFDVKD. The CDR3 loop spans 14 amino acids. J was trimmed by 3 bases and V by 6 bases; bases with no gene match: 3. In DNA form, the CDR3 reads TGTGCCACCAGTTACGGGGGGGACTACAATGAGCAGTTCTTC. As protein: CATSYGGDYNEQFF.

CDR3 nucleotides: TGCGCCAGCAGCCAAGATTTTACAGGGCGGCAGTACGTC. As protein: CASSQDFTGRQYV. The V call is TRBV4-1, the J call TRBJ2-7; D may be TRBD1 (6 bases). This CDR3 is 13 amino acids long. CDR1 is MGHRA and CDR2 is YSYEKL in the germline V gene. The V and J ends lost 0 bases and 9 bases respectively, with 12 bases between them.

CDR3 region: CASSDRTGGGLGYYNEQFF. The CDR3 nucleotides are TGTGCCAGCAGTGACCGGACAGGGGGCGGACTAGGATACTACAATGAGCAGTTCTTC. The chain carries TRBV6-1 and TRBJ2-1; 11 positions agree with TRBD1. CDR3 length: 19 amino acids. Germline CDR1 and CDR2: MNHNS and SASEGT. Trimming removed 3 bases from V and 3 bases from J; junction bases left unmatched: 13.

The gene calls are TRBV13 and TRBJ1-2; D perhaps matches TRBD1 (5 bases). Trimming left V 7 bases short and J 2 bases short, with 29 bases between. In germline, CDR1 is PRHDT, CDR2 FYEKMQ (reference sequence). The CDR3 is made up of 19 amino acids. The CDR3 spells CASNKNLVREDHRNYGYTF. CDR3 in DNA: TGTGCCAGCAACAAAAACCTCGTCAGGGAGGACCATCGGAACTATGGCTACACCTTC.

The rearrangement links TRBV4-1 to TRBJ1-1; a possible D gene is TRBD1 (6 bases). The CDR3 runs 14 residues. V was shortened by 0 bases and J by 6 bases, with 11 bases between the two germline ends. CDR1 and CDR2 from the germline V gene are MGHRA and YSYEKL. CDR3 sequence (DNA): TGCGCCAGCAGCCAAGAACAGGGAAGGCCTGAAGCTTTCTTT. The encoded protein is CASSQEQGRPEAFF.

To note about this clone: Other DNA sequences from this sample encode an identical CDR3 as well. This rearrangement joins TRBV7-9 to TRBJ2-7, with D maybe TRBD2 (6 bases). V was shortened by 5 bases and J by 7 bases, with 18 bases between the two germline ends. Germline V gene lookup returns CDR1 SEHNR and CDR2 FQNEAQ (reference sequence). The CDR3 length is 14 residues. CDR3: CASSLGGLAGEQYV. CDR3 sequence (DNA): TGTGCCAGCAGCCTCGGGGGTTTAGCTGGGGAGCAGTACGTC.

This clone was picked up a small number of times. The rearrangement uses TRBV5-4 and TRBJ1-5, with D unclear. Per the germline V gene, CDR1 is SGHNT and CDR2 is YYREEE (reference sequence). This CDR3 comprises 12 residues. Trimming cost V 0 bases and J 5 bases, with 3 bases left between them. CDR3 sequence (DNA): TGTGCCAGCAGCTTGGGGGATCAGCCCCAGCATTTT. Translating gives CASSLGDQPQHF. Using reference TRBV5-4 and TRBJ1-5 for the parts outside the CDR3, the full variable domain is ETGVTQSPTHLIKTRGQQVTLRCSSQSGHNTVSWYQQALGQGPQFIFQYYREEENGRGNFPPRFSGLQFPNYSSELNVNALELDDSALYLCASSLGDQPQHFGDGTRLSIL.